This TCR beta chain derives from a study of cytomegalovirus exposure and HLA in healthy donors. This clone has just a few counts. The target antigen is unknown. Study-wide findings and caveats: In a later analysis, HLA-associated beta chains showed higher expansion and lower generation probabilities than comparable chains. It was in a later analysis that TCR association rates were seen to vary by HLA locus, highest for DRB1 and lowest for HLA-C.

The PCR used 60 Vbeta and 13 Jbeta primers. As handled by the study authors: Among the unique TCR beta chains that a later analysis counted, about 81 million in all, 9.5 million to 12 million were shared. Sequencing used immunoSEQ multiplex PCR; TCRdb keeps in-frame clones, though not all of them. V and J calls and clone size are copied from that table; D and trimming were computed from the DNA. The sample records 90,000 to 150,000 clones, roughly four fifths being singletons. It was healthy bone marrow donors who served as donors. Sequenced input: PBMCs. This TCR came from a man aged 35-49 years in good health and CMV-seronegative.

As DNA, the CDR3 is TGTGCCAGCAGCTTGGACTCTGGGGAGACCCAGTACTTC. This encodes CASSLDSGETQYF. The chain couples TRBV7-2 to TRBJ2-5; possibly TRBD2 for D (5 bases). The V end was cut by 3 bases, the J end by 5 bases, with 10 bases between. Germline V CDR1 and CDR2: SGHTA, FQGNSA. The CDR3 consists of 13 residues.